The clone carrying this T cell receptor beta chain was seen a few times. The target antigen is unknown. The entry originates in a study of T cells after yellow fever vaccination. Study results and limitations: The appearance of a small share of clonotypes in both CD4 and CD8 compartments was observed. Reappearance after the booster was observed for most primary-vaccination clones (around 96% CD4, roughly 88% CD8). Weaker, the secondary response peaked sooner, at day 5 versus 15.

The germline CDR1 and CDR2 sequences are LGHNA and YNFKEQ. The V and J ends lost 0 bases and 0 bases respectively, with 15 bases between them. The CDR3 runs 17 residues. 5'RACE template switching generated TCR cDNA, adding a universal primer site and UMIs. TCRdb fed the 5' RACE reads into MiXCR, producing one record per CDR3 protein. The profile shows hundreds of thousands of distinct CDR3 sequences, around 12% of them singletons. This clonotype was sampled from a man aged 30 to 39 who received the YFV17D yellow fever vaccine. The V and J genes are TRBV4-2 and TRBJ2-7, with no clear D. The sequencing here drew on PBMCs, taken on the day of the yellow fever booster vaccination. CDR3 in DNA: TGTGCCAGCAGCCAAGAAGGTTTAGGGATAAGCTCCTACGAGCAGTACTTC. Amino acids: CASSQEGLGISSYEQYF.